This TCR beta chain was recovered during a study of cytomegalovirus exposure and HLA in healthy donors. The germline CDR1 and CDR2 sequences are SNHLY and FYNNEI. CDR3 length equals 13 residues. The V end was cut by 3 bases, the J end by 3 bases, with 9 bases between. In the PCR, 60 Vbeta and 13 Jbeta primers were used. The data were produced by immunoSEQ multiplex PCR, yet TCRdb's version contains in-frame clones alone and is incomplete. The sample lists about 80,000 clones, around 77% seen once, with 3.3% in the top ten. Study observations and caveats: A missense variant in DCLRE1C was later tied to TCR beta V- and J-gene trimming.

Notes on this clone: Its matching antigen is unknown.

The sequence was collected from a man between 45 and 60 years old in good health and CMV-seronegative. The chain joins TRBV2 to TRBJ2-7, with D possibly TRBD2 on 6 matching bases. Sequenced: PBMCs. The CDR3 loop is CASSELGGYEQYF. Here the CDR3 DNA reads TGTGCCAGCAGTGAGCTGGGGGGCTACGAGCAGTACTTC.